The next 4 T cell receptor beta chains were all read from a single sample in a study of T cells after yellow fever vaccination. TCRdb re-called the 5' RACE reads through MiXCR, storing one row per CDR3 protein. In the table there are 200,000 to 250,000 distinct CDR3 sequences, 6.9% of which are singletons. The material sequenced was CD4+ T cells sorted from PBMCs, taken 15 days after the yellow fever booster vaccination. The receptor set was obtained from a man aged 25-45 years who received the YFV17D yellow fever vaccine.

The sample holds a few counts of this clonotype. The chain recombines TRBV6-1 with TRBJ2-1; TRBD2 is a possible D gene (5 bases). The CDR3 totals 11 residues. CDR1 and CDR2 (germline): MNHNS, SASEGT. V lost 7 bases and J 12 bases, leaving 13 bases between the germline ends. The CDR3 region has the DNA TGTGCCAGCAACGGGGTACTAGGGCAGTTCTTC. Amino acid sequence: CASNGVLGQFF.

This clonotype occurred many times. The chain employs TRBV4-3 and TRBJ2-1; unclear D gene. There are 17 residues in the CDR3. V lost 0 bases to trimming and J lost 5 bases, with 17 bases between them. Germline-derived CDR1 and CDR2 are LGHNA and YSLEER. CDR3 in DNA: TGCGCCAGCAGCCAAGAGGTTGCAGGTCACCCCGACAATGAGCAGTTCTTC. Residues: CASSQEVAGHPDNEQFF.

The chain links TRBV11-2 to TRBJ2-7; unclear D gene. CDR1 is SGHAT, CDR2 FQNNGV, per germline. The CDR3 runs 13 residues. V dropped 0 bases and J dropped 11 bases, with 14 bases sitting between them. CDR3 sequence: CASSLDRAALEYF. The CDR3 DNA follows: TGTGCCAGCAGCTTAGATCGGGCAGCCCTGGAGTACTTC.

This clonotype showed up many times. The CDR3 DNA is TGTGCCAGCGGACGTTCGTTGGGGTTCAGCGCCGGGGAGCTGTTTTTT. Protein: CASGRSLGFSAGELFF. The V gene is TRBV27, the J gene TRBJ2-2; D is uncertain. The germline V gene encodes CDR1 MNHEY and CDR2 SMNVEV (reference sequence). Trimming pared 8 bases from V and 6 bases from J, leaving 22 bases between. The CDR3 runs to 16 residues.